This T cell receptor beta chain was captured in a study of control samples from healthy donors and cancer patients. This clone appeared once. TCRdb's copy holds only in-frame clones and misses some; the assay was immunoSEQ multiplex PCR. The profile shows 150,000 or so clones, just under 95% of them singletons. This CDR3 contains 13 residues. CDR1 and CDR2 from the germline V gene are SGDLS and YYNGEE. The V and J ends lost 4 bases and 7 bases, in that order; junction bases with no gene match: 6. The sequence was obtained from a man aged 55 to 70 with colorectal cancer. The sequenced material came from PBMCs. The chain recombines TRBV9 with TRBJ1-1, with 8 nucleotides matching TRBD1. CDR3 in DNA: TGTGCCAGCAGCCCCGGGACAGGACTTGAAGCTTTCTTT. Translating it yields CASSPGTGLEAFF. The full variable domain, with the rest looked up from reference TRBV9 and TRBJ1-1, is DSGVTQTPKHLITATGQRVTLRCSPRSGDLSVYWYQQSLDQGLQFLIQYYNGEERAKGNILERFSAQQFPDLHSELNLSSLELGDSALYFCASSPGTGLEAFFGQGTRLTVV.